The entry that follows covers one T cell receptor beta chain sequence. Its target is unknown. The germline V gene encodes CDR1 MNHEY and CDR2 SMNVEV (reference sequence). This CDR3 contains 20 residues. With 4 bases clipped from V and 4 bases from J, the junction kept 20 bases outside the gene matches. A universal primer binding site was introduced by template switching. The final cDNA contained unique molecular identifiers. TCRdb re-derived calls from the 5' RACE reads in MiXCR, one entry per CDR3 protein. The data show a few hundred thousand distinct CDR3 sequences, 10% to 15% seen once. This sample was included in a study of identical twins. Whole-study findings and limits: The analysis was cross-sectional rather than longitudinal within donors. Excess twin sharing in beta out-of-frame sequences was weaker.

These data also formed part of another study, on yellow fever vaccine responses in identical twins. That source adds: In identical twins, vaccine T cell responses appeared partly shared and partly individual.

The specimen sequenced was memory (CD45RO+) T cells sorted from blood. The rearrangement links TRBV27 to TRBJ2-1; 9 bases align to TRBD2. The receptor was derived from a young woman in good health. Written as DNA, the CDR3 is TGTGCCAGCAGTTCCCGACCGGTGTTAGCGGGAGTGGGCAAATACAATGAGCAGTTCTTC. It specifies CASSSRPVLAGVGKYNEQFF.